Sequencing of this T cell receptor (beta chain) was carried out in a study of cytomegalovirus exposure and HLA in healthy donors. CDR1 is MNHEY and CDR2 is SVGAGI in the germline V gene. V gave up 5 bases and J gave up 3 bases, with 11 bases separating them. The CDR3 spans 14 residues. In the PCR, 60 Vbeta and 13 Jbeta primers were used. Profiled with immunoSEQ multiplex PCR; TCRdb holds only in-frame clones, not every one. The top ten hold around 4.4% of the sample, which has some 100,000 clones, about 80% seen once. The sample was PBMCs. The receptor's source is a man aged 40-49 years in good health and CMV-seronegative. The genes are TRBV6-5 and TRBJ2-1, with D unclear. CDR3 region: CASSPGIVYNEQFF. The CDR3 region has the DNA TGTGCCAGCAGTCCAGGTATAGTCTACAATGAGCAGTTCTTC.